This T cell receptor (beta chain) was obtained from a study of cytomegalovirus exposure and HLA in healthy donors. Findings and limits, study-wide: According to the study, about 180 TCR beta chains were cytomegalovirus-associated. Reports credit the classifier with highly specific, highly sensitive diagnosis of cytomegalovirus status. Later analysis identified about 17,000 TCR beta sequences associated with HLA alleles, using a false discovery rate threshold of 0.05.

Comment on this clone: Its antigen is not identified.

Unmatched junction bases numbered 5, after V lost 7 bases and J lost 1 base. The CDR3 runs 15 residues. Germline-derived CDR1 and CDR2 are MNHEY and SVGAGI. The PCR had 60 Vbeta and 13 Jbeta primers. TCRdb keeps only in-frame clones here, not all; method: immunoSEQ multiplex PCR. The sample contains about 60,000 clones, 65% to 80% of which appear only once. Each donor's status was that of a healthy bone marrow donor. The clonotype originates from a female donor in good health and CMV-seronegative. Sequences were obtained from PBMCs. The chain has TRBV6-5 and TRBJ1-1, with 11 positions matching TRBD1. The CDR3 protein is CASMDRGRPNTEAFF. The CDR3 DNA reads TGTGCCAGCATGGACAGGGGGCGGCCGAACACTGAAGCTTTCTTT.